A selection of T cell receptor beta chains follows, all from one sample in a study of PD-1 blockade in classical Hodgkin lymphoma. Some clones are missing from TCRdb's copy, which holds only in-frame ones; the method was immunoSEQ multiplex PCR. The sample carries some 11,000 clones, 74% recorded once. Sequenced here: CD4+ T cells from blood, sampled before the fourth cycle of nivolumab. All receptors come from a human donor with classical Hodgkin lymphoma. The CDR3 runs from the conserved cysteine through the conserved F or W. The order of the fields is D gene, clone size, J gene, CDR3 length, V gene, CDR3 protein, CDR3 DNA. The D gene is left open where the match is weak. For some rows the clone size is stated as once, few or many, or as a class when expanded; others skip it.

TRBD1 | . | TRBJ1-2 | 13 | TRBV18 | CASSQDRGGGYTF | TGTGCCAGCTCACAGGACAGGGGAGGCGGCTACACCTTC
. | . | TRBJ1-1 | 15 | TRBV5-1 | CASSLNTFMNTEAFF | TGCGCCAGCAGCTTGAATACCTTCATGAACACTGAAGCTTTCTTT
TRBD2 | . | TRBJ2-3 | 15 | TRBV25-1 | CATSLAGGPADTQYF | TGTGCCACCTCACTAGCGGGAGGGCCCGCTGATACGCAGTATTTT
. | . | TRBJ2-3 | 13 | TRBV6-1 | CASSELALDTQYF | TGTGCCAGCAGTGAGCTAGCCCTAGATACGCAGTATTTT
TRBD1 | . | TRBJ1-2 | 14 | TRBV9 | CASTTGQTNYGYTF | TGTGCCAGCACCACGGGACAGACTAACTATGGCTACACCTTC
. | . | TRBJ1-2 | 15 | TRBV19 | CASARGGAGSDGYTF | TGTGCCAGCGCCCGAGGGGGGGCAGGAAGTGATGGCTACACCTTC
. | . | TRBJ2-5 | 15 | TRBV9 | CASSVVGITQETQYF | TGTGCCAGCAGCGTAGTCGGAATTACCCAAGAGACCCAGTACTTC
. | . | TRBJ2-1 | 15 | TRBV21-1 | CASSKVIYGWDEQFF | TGTGCCAGCAGCAAAGTAATCTATGGTTGGGATGAGCAGTTCTTC
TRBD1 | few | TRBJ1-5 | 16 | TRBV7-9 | CASSLVGTGSSQPQHF | TGTGCCAGCAGCTTAGTAGGGACAGGGAGTAGTCAGCCCCAGCATTTT
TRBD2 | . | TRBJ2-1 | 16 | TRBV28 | CASSPGTSGRLYEQFF | TGTGCCAGCAGTCCCGGGACTAGCGGGAGGTTGTATGAGCAGTTCTTC
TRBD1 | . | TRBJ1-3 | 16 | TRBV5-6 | CASSTYRMDRRNTIYF | TGTGCCAGCAGCACTTACCGGATGGACAGGCGAAACACCATATATTTT
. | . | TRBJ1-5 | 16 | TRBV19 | CASSDLMRDSNQPQHF | TGTGCCAGTAGCGATCTTATGCGGGATAGCAATCAGCCCCAGCATTTT
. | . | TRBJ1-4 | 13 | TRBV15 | CATTRATNEKLFF | TGTGCCACTACACGGGCAACTAATGAAAAACTGTTTTTT
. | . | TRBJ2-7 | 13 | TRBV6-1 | CASRFRDLHEQYF | TGTGCCAGCAGATTCAGGGACCTCCACGAGCAGTACTTC
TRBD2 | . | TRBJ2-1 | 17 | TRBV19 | CASSIEAAGGIDNEQFF | TGTGCCAGTAGTATAGAAGCAGCGGGAGGAATAGACAATGAGCAGTTCTTC
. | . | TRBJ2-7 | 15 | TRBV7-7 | CASSPRSPPGEEQYF | TGTGCCAGCAGCCCAAGGTCCCCTCCAGGAGAAGAGCAGTACTTC
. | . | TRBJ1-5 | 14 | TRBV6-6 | CASSGHQSNQPQHF | TGTGCCAGCTCAGGGCATCAAAGCAATCAGCCCCAGCATTTT
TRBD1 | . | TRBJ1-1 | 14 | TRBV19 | CARVQGYLNTEAFF | TGTGCCAGGGTACAGGGGTATCTGAACACTGAAGCTTTCTTT
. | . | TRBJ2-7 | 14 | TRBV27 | CASRQEGHTYEQYF | TGTGCCAGCAGACAAGAGGGACATACCTACGAGCAGTACTTC
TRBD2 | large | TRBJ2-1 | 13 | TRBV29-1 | CSGTSGSYNEQFF | TGCAGCGGTACTAGCGGCTCCTACAATGAGCAGTTCTTC
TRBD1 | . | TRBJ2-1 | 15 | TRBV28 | CASSTWWTGDNEQFF | TGTGCCAGCAGTACGTGGTGGACAGGAGACAATGAGCAGTTCTTC
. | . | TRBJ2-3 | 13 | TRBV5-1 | CASSLDSTDTQYF | TGCGCCAGCAGCTTAGATTCCACAGATACGCAGTATTTT
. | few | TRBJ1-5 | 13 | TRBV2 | CASSGQSNQPQHF | TGTGCCAGCAGTGGACAGTCGAATCAGCCCCAGCATTTT
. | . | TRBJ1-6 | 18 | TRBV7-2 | CASSLEVDRSSYNSPLHF | TGTGCCAGCAGCTTGGAGGTCGACCGGAGCTCCTATAATTCACCCCTCCACTTT